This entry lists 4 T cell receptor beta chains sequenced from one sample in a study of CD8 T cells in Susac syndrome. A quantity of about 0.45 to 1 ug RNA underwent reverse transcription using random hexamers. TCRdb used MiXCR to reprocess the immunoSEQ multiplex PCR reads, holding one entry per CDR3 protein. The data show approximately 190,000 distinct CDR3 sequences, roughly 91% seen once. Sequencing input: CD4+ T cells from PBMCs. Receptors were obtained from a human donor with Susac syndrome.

CDR3 nucleotides: TGTGCCAGCAGCACCCGGGGGACAGGGATGGGGGGCTACACCTTC. This encodes CASSTRGTGMGGYTF. The rearrangement uses TRBV9 and TRBJ1-2; 9 bases fit TRBD1. Unmatched junction bases numbered 12, after V lost 4 bases and J lost 8 bases. This CDR3 region has 15 residues. Looked up from germline, CDR1 is SGDLS and CDR2 is YYNGEE.

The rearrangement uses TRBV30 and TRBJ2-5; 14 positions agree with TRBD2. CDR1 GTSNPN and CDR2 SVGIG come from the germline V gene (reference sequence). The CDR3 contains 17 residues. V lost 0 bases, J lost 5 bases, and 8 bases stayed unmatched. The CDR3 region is CAWSVLRTSGGLETQYF. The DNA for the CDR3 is TGTGCCTGGAGTGTACTGAGGACTAGCGGGGGGCTGGAGACCCAGTACTTC.

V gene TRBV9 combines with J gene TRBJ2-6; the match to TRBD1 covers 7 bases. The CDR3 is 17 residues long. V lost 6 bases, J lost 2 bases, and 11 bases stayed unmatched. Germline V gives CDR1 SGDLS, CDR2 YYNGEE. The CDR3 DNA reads TGTGCCAGCACCAACATGGGGCAGGGGGCTGGGGCCAACGTCCTGACTTTC. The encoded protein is CASTNMGQGAGANVLTF. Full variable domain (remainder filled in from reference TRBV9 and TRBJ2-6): DSGVTQTPKHLITATGQRVTLRCSPRSGDLSVYWYQQSLDQGLQFLIQYYNGEERAKGNILERFSAQQFPDLHSELNLSSLELGDSALYFCASTNMGQGAGANVLTFGAGSRLTVL.

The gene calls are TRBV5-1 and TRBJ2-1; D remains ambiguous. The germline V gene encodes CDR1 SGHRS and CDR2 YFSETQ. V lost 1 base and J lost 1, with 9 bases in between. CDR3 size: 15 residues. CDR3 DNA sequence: TGCGCCAGCAGCTTGAATCAGAATTCCTACAATGAGCAGTTCTTC. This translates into CASSLNQNSYNEQFF.